The 13 T cell receptor beta chains presented below share a single source sample, sequenced in a study of blood T cell repertoires in COVID-19. Sequencing was performed with immunoSEQ multiplex PCR; in TCRdb, only in-frame clones are kept and a portion is missing. This sample carries about 200,000 clones, about 88% of them seen once, and the ten largest clones take 15% to 20%. Material for sequencing was peripheral blood. The receptors were gathered from a man aged 50 to 59 with COVID-19, enrolled during active disease.

The count of this clone is one. The gene calls are TRBV30 and TRBJ1-6; unclear D gene. The CDR3 has 13 residues. Germline assignment: CDR1 GTSNPN and CDR2 SVGIG (reference sequence). V was shortened by 3 bases and J by 6 bases, with 9 bases between the two germline ends. CDR3 DNA: TGTGCCTGGAGGCCCCCGGGTAATTCACCCCTCCACTTT. Protein: CAWRPPGNSPLHF. The variable domain in full, completed from reference TRBV30 and TRBJ1-6, reads SQTIHQWPATLVQPVGSPLSLECTVEGTSNPNLYWYRQAAGRGLQLLFYSVGIGQISSEVPQNLSASRPQDRQFILSSKKLLLSDSGFYLCAWRPPGNSPLHFGNGTRLTVT.

The chain is built from TRBV14 and TRBJ1-1, with D tentatively TRBD1 (5 bases). The germline gives CDR1 SGHDN, CDR2 FVKESK. CDR3 length equals 15 residues. Trimming left V 0 bases short and J 6 bases short, with 14 bases between. The DNA for the CDR3 is TGTGCCAGCAGCCAAGAATGGCAGGACACGGCTGAAGCTTTCTTT. As protein: CASSQEWQDTAEAFF.

The V gene is TRBV9, the J gene TRBJ1-1; tentatively, D is TRBD1 (5 bases). The CDR3 length is 15 residues. Germline V gene lookup returns CDR1 SGDLS and CDR2 YYNGEE. Trimming stripped 2 bases from V and 7 bases from J, with 18 bases between. CDR3 residues: CASSVGPGGEGEAFF. CDR3 nucleotide sequence: TGTGCCAGCAGCGTCGGCCCCGGGGGGGAGGGTGAAGCTTTCTTT.

J is TRBJ2-5 and V is TRBV9, with D possibly being TRBD2 (6 bases). Trimming cost V 0 bases and J 4 bases, with 10 bases left between them. CDR3 length: 14 residues. CDR1 is SGDLS, CDR2 YYNGEE, per germline. In DNA form, the CDR3 reads TGTGCCAGCAGCGTAGGATGGAGGGGAGAGACCCAGTACTTC. Encoded protein: CASSVGWRGETQYF.

V and J are TRBV27 and TRBJ1-4; D perhaps matches TRBD1 (5 bases). Germline V CDR1 and CDR2: MNHEY, SMNVEV (reference sequence). The CDR3 runs 13 residues. V was trimmed by 3 bases and J by 8 bases, leaving 10 bases between them. CDR3 sequence: CASSFQGFEKLFF. CDR3 nucleotides: TGTGCCAGCAGTTTCCAGGGTTTCGAAAAACTGTTTTTT.

The V call is TRBV6-5, the J call TRBJ1-1; D is ambiguous. The V gene lost 2 bases and the J gene lost 0 bases, with 13 bases spanning the gap. The CDR3 is 16 residues long. Germline CDR1 is MNHEY and CDR2 is SVGAGI. CDR3 nucleotides: TGTGCCAGCAGTTACAACTGGCAGGCCCTGAACACTGAAGCTTTCTTT. Its translation: CASSYNWQALNTEAFF.

This clone was seen only once. This chain links TRBV12-3 or TRBV12-4 with TRBJ1-1; 7 positions agree with TRBD1. The junction had 6 bases not matched to a gene; V was cut back by 6 bases and J by 5 bases. The CDR3 totals 13 residues. The CDR3 DNA is TGTGCCAGCAGCCAACTACAGGGGACTGAAGCTTTCTTT. This codes for CASSQLQGTEAFF.

The V gene is TRBV9, the J gene TRBJ2-5, with 8 bases lining up with TRBD1. With 2 bases clipped from V and 4 bases from J, the junction kept 7 bases outside the gene matches. There are 15 residues in the CDR3. The germline V gene has CDR1 SGDLS and CDR2 YYNGEE. CDR3 DNA sequence: TGTGCCAGCAGCGTCAGGGGGCGAGTTCTAGAGACCCAGTACTTC. Its protein product is CASSVRGRVLETQYF. The variable domain in full, completed from reference TRBV9 and TRBJ2-5, reads DSGVTQTPKHLITATGQRVTLRCSPRSGDLSVYWYQQSLDQGLQFLIQYYNGEERAKGNILERFSAQQFPDLHSELNLSSLELGDSALYFCASSVRGRVLETQYFGPGTRLLVL.

The chain joins TRBV7-8 to TRBJ2-7; D is unresolved. Trimming shortened V by 1 base and J by 12 bases, and 13 bases separated the two germline ends. Germline lookup yields CDR1 SGHVS and CDR2 FQNEAQ. CDR3 length: 12 residues. The CDR3, as DNA: TGTGCCAGCAGCTTAGATTCGAGCCCCTGGTACTTC. Translated: CASSLDSSPWYF.

This sequence joins TRBV25-1 and TRBJ2-1, with TRBD2 identical over 8 bases. The CDR3 has 16 amino acids. Germline V gene lookup returns CDR1 MGHDK and CDR2 SYGVNS. The junction had 8 bases not matched to a gene; V was cut back by 3 bases and J by 4 bases. The CDR3 sequence: CASSDLPSGPYNEQFF. In DNA, the CDR3 is TGTGCCAGCAGTGACCTCCCTAGCGGGCCTTACAATGAGCAGTTCTTC.

The gene calls are TRBV29-1 and TRBJ2-5; the D gene is possibly TRBD2 (6 bases). CDR3 length equals 14 residues. Germline V gene lookup returns CDR1 SQVTM and CDR2 ANQGSEA. Trimming took 3 bases from V and 2 from J, leaving 13 bases between them. CDR3 nucleotide sequence: TGCAGCGTTGAGCCTGGGGACTCACAAGAGACCCAGTACTTC. It translates to CSVEPGDSQETQYF.

A few counts support this clone. V usage is TRBV28 and J usage is TRBJ1-1; D is ambiguous. CDR1 is MDHEN and CDR2 is SYDVKM in the germline V gene. The CDR3 consists of 14 residues. Trimming pared 9 bases from V and 1 base from J, leaving 15 bases between. The CDR3 sequence: CASVTNRRNTEAFF. The CDR3, as DNA: TGTGCCAGTGTTACAAACAGAAGGAACACTGAAGCTTTCTTT.

This clone occurred once. The DNA for the CDR3 is TGCGCCAGCAGCTTGGTTACAGGGGACTATGGCTACACCTTC. This translates into CASSLVTGDYGYTF. The chain couples TRBV5-1 to TRBJ1-2, with TRBD1 matching 7 bases. The CDR3 is made up of 14 amino acids. Germline CDR1 is SGHRS and CDR2 is YFSETQ. The ends lost 0 bases at V and 3 bases at J; junction bases unmatched: 2.